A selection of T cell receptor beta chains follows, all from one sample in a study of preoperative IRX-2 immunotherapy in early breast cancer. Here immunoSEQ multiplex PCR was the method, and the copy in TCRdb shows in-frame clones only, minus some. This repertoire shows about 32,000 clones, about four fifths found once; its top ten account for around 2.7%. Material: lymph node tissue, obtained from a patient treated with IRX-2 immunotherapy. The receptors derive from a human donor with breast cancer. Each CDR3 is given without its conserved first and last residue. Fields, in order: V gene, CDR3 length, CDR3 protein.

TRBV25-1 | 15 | ASSEEGGGPTNEKLF
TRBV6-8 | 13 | ASSYVAGGGETQY
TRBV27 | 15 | ASSRFQRTGRFTEAF
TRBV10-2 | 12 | ASSDQGRNTEAF
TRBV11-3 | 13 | ASSLAGYRTGELF
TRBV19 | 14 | ASSPWGAGSSDTQY
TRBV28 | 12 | ATRTVMAGNTIY
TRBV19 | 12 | ASSMTGQGWEQY
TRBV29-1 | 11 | SVAGQGNYEQY
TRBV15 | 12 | ATSREGTAYEQY
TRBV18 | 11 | ASSPRGPGEQY
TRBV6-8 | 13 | ASSYPAGQGNGYT
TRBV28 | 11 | AGDRAGNQPQH
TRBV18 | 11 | ASSPYRLETQY
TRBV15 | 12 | ASSPDWGYNEQF
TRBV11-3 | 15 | ASGHSRTSGPTDTQY
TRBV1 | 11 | ASSQEVYNEQF
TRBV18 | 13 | ASSPRGGEVTEAF
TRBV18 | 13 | ASSPRAGSSYEQY
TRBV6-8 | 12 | ASSYPDRTYEQY
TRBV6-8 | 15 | ASTFFGGLAYPDTQY
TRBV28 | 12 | ASNSQDRSYEQY
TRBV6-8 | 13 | VSSWTSGMVNEQF
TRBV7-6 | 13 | ASSLEGRYQETQY
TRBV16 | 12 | ASSRTGSNQPQH
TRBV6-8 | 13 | ASSPDRGSNQPQH
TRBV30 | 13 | AWTPDPGGHQPQH
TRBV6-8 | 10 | ASSWDKNIQY
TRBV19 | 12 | ASSRTGDTDTQY
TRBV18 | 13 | ASSPRAQRNQPQH
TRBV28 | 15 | ASSLATGTGLTGELF
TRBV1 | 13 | ASSLGGEGNTEAF
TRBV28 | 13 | ASSFASGQPYEQY
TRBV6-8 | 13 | ASSYFVGNTGELF
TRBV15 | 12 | ATSKGRVWETQY
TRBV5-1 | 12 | ASSRTSISDTQY
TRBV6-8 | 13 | ASSYGAGEIYEQY
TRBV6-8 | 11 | ATQGEIYNEQF
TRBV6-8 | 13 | ASSLGQPGNQPQH
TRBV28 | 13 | ASSPGLAYTDEQF
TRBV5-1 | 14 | ASSRAGTSGGNEQF
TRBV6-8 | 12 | ASKVDSVADTQY
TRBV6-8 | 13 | ASSRQRGPGNTIY